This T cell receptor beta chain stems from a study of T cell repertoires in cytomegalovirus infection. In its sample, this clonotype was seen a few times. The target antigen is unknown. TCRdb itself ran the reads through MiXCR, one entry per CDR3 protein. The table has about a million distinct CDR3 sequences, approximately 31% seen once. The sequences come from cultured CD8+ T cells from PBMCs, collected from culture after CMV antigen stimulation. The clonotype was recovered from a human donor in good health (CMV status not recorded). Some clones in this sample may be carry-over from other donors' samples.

The CDR3 loop reads CSAREPDSRQPQHF. CDR3 DNA sequence: TGCAGTGCTAGAGAACCAGATTCTAGACAGCCCCAGCATTTT. The chain links TRBV20-1 to TRBJ1-5; D unresolved. Trimming pared 0 bases from V and 7 bases from J, leaving 13 bases between. Germline values: CDR1 DFQATT, CDR2 SNEGSKA (reference sequence). The CDR3 is made up of 14 amino acids.